The entry below describes one T cell receptor beta chain. Its antigen is not identified. The sample originates from a study of cytomegalovirus exposure and HLA in healthy donors. Overall study results and limits: Versus the roughly 700-donor mean, an Asian-associated ancestry cluster reportedly showed fewer N-insertions in a later analysis.

CDR1 MRHNA and CDR2 SNTAGT come from the germline V gene. Deletions cut 4 bases from V and 4 bases from J, with 8 bases between. The length of the CDR3 is 13 residues. In the PCR, 60 Vbeta and 13 Jbeta primers were used. Only in-frame clones appear in the TCRdb table, and some are missing; sequencing was by immunoSEQ multiplex PCR. This sample yields 150,000 to 200,000 clones, of which about 77% are seen a single time; roughly 10% belongs to the top ten. The sequence was collected from a man younger than 35 in good health and CMV-seropositive. The chain carries TRBV6-4 and TRBJ2-1; a possible D gene is TRBD1 (5 bases). Sequencing input: PBMCs. CDR3 in DNA: TGTGCCAGCAGTGCGACAGAGTACAATGAGCAGTTCTTC. Protein sequence: CASSATEYNEQFF.